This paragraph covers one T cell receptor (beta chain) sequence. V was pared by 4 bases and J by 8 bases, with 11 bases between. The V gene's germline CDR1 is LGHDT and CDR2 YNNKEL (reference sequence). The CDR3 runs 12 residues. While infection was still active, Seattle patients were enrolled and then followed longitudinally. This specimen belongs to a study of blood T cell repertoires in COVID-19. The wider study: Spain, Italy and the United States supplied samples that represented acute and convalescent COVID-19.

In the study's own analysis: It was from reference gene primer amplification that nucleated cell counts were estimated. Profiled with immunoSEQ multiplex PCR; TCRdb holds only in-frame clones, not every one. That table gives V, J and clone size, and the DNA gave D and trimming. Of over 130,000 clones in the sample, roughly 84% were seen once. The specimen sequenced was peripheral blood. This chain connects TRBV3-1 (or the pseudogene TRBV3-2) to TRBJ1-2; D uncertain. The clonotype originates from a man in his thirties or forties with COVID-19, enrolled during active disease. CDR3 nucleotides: TGTGCCAGCAGCCCTCCGGGTGGGGGCTACACCTTC. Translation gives CASSPPGGGYTF.